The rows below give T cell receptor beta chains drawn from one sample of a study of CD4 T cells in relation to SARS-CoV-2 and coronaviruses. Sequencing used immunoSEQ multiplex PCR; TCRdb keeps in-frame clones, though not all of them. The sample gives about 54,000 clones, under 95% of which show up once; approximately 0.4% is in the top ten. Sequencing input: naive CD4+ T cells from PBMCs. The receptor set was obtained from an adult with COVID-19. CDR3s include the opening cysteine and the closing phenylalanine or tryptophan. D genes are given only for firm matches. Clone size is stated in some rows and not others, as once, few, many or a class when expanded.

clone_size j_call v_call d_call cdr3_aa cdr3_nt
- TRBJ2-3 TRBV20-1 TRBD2 CSASLPATSAEPRTITDTQYF TGCAGTGCTAGTTTGCCTGCCACTAGCGCCGAACCCCGGACGATCACAGATACGCAGTATTTT
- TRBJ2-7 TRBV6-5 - CASLRQRPYEQYF TGTGCCAGCCTACGACAGCGACCCTACGAGCAGTACTTC
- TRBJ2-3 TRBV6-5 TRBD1 CASSSPGGGTQYF TGTGCCAGCAGTTCCCCAGGGGGTGGAACGCAGTATTTT
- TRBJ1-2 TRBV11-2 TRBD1 CASSWDSNYGYTF TGTGCCAGCAGCTGGGACAGTAACTATGGCTACACCTTC
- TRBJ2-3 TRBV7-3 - CASSLTLKDTQYF TGTGCCAGCAGCTTAACTCTAAAGGATACGCAGTATTTT
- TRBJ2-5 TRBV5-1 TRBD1 CASNTGTGEETQYF TGCGCCAGCAACACCGGGACAGGGGAAGAGACCCAGTACTTC
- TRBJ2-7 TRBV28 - CATSGTWSSEQYF TGTGCCACCTCCGGGACCTGGTCGAGCGAGCAGTACTTC
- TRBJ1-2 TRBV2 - CAGAGGDRRNLAYGYTF TGTGCCGGAGCGGGTGGCGACAGGAGAAACCTAGCCTATGGCTACACCTTC
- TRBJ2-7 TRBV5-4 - CASSLGGPSRYEQYF TGTGCCAGCAGCTTGGGAGGGCCGAGTCGCTACGAGCAGTACTTC
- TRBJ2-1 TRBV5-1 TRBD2 CASSLFLAGAGEQFF TGCGCCAGCAGCTTGTTTCTAGCGGGAGCGGGTGAGCAGTTCTTC
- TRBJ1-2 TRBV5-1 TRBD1 CASSLGQARDYGYTF TGCGCCAGCAGCCTGGGACAGGCGCGAGACTATGGCTACACCTTC
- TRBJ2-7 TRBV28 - CASSNELFPSYEQYF TGTGCCAGCAGTAATGAACTATTCCCCTCCTACGAGCAGTACTTC
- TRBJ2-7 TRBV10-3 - CAISGPGIVGQYEQYF TGTGCCATCAGTGGCCCCGGTATCGTAGGCCAATACGAGCAGTACTTC
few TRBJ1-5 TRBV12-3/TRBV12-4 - CASSTGGPQHF TGTGCCAGCAGTACAGGAGGGCCCCAGCATTTT
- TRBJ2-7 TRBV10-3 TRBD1 CAISEFGRATGGEQYF TGTGCCATCAGTGAGTTTGGACGCGCGACAGGGGGCGAGCAGTACTTC
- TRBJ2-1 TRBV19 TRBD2 CASSSSGRSNEQFF TGTGCCAGTAGTTCTAGCGGGAGAAGCAATGAGCAGTTCTTC
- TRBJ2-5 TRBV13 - CASSLDTGYQETQYF TGTGCCAGCAGCTTAGATACGGGGTACCAAGAGACCCAGTACTTC
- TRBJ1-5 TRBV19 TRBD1 CASKSGTGFDQPQHF TGTGCCAGTAAATCCGGGACAGGATTCGATCAGCCCCAGCATTTT
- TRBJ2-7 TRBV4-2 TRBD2 CASSLRTAGENYEQYF TGTGCCAGCAGCCTCAGAACCGCGGGGGAGAACTACGAGCAGTACTTC
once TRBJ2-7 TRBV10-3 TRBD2 CAIEASGSGSYEQYF TGTGCCATCGAGGCTAGCGGGAGCGGCTCCTACGAGCAGTACTTC
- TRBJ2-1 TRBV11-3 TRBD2 CASSLDTASGSSYNEQFF TGTGCCAGCAGCTTAGATACGGCTAGCGGGAGCTCCTACAATGAGCAGTTCTTC
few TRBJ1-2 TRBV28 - CASSLGTYGYTF TGTGCCAGCAGTTTAGGGACCTATGGCTACACCTTC
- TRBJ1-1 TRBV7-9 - CASSLVGDLLRDTEAFF TGTGCCAGCAGCTTAGTTGGGGACCTCCTCCGGGACACTGAAGCTTTCTTT
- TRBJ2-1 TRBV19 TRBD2 CASSTEREATINEQFF TGTGCCAGTAGTACTGAGCGGGAGGCGACGATCAATGAGCAGTTCTTC
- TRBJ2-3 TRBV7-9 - CASSLKVGRDTQYF TGTGCCAGCAGCTTAAAAGTGGGCCGGGATACGCAGTATTTT
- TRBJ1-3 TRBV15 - CATSTGNTIYF TGTGCCACCAGTACTGGAAACACCATATATTTT
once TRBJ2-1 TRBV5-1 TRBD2 CASSLAGGHEQFF TGCGCCAGCAGCTTGGCGGGAGGCCATGAGCAGTTCTTC
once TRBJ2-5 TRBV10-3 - CAISEELGTQYF TGTGCCATCAGTGAGGAGTTGGGGACCCAGTACTTC
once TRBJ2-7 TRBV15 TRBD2 CATSISLPWRELGEQYF TGTGCCACCAGCATCTCCCTCCCCTGGCGGGAGTTAGGCGAGCAGTACTTC
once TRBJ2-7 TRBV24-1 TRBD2 CATHRREYEQYF TGTGCCACCCACCGGCGGGAGTACGAGCAGTACTTC
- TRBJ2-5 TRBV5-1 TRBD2 CASSSAGVGETQYF TGCGCCAGCAGCTCAGCGGGAGTTGGGGAGACCCAGTACTTC
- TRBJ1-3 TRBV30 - CAWSKASVSGNTIYF TGTGCCTGGAGTAAGGCCTCGGTTTCTGGAAACACCATATATTTT
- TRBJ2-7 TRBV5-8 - CASSLGLSPNSVSYEQYF TGTGCCAGCAGCTTGGGCCTTTCACCCAACTCGGTGTCCTACGAGCAGTACTTC
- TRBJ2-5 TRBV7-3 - CASSLVGETQYF TGTGCCAGCAGCTTAGTCGGAGAGACCCAGTACTTC
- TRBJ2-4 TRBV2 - CASSEGGAKNIQYF TGTGCCAGCAGTGAAGGGGGGGCCAAAAACATTCAGTACTTC
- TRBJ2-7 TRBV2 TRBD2 CASSRESGSLAYEQYF TGTGCCAGCAGCAGGGAAAGCGGGAGTCTCGCCTACGAGCAGTACTTC
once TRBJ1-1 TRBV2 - CASRGELTEAFF TGTGCCAGCAGGGGGGAACTCACTGAAGCTTTCTTT
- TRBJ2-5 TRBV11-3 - CASSTATASQETQYF TGTGCCAGCTCGACCGCGACTGCGAGCCAAGAGACCCAGTACTTC
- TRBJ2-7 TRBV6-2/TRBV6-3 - CASSRPPGPIPYEQYF TGTGCCAGCAGCCGACCCCCGGGCCCTATCCCATACGAGCAGTACTTC
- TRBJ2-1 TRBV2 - CASLRESYNEQFF TGTGCCAGCCTGAGGGAGTCCTACAATGAGCAGTTCTTC